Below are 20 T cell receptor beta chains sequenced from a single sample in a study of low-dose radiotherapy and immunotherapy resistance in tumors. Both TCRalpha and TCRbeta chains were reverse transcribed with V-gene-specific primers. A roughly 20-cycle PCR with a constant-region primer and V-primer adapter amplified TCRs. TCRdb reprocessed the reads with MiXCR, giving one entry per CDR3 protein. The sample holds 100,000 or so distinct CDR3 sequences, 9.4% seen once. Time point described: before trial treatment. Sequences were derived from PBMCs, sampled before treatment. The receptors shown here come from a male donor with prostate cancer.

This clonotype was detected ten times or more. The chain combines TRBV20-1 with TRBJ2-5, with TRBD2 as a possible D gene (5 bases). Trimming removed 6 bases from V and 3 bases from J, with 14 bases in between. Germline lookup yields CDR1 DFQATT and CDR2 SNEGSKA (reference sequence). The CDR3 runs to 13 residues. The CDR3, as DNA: TGCAGTGCCATTCTGGGAGCTGAAGAGACCCAGTACTTC. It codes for CSAILGAEETQYF.

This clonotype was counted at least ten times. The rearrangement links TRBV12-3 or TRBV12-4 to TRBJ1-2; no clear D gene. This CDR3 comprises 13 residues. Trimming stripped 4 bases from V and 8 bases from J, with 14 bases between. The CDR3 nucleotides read TGTGCCAGCAGTTCAGTTCCACGACAAGGCTACACCTTC. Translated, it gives CASSSVPRQGYTF.

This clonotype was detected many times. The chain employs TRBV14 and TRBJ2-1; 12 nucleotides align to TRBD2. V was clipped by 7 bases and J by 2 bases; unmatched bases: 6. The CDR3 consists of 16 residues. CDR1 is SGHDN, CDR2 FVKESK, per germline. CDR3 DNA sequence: TGTGCCAGCACCCGGACTAGCGGGAATACCTACAATGAGCAGTTCTTC. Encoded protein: CASTRTSGNTYNEQFF.

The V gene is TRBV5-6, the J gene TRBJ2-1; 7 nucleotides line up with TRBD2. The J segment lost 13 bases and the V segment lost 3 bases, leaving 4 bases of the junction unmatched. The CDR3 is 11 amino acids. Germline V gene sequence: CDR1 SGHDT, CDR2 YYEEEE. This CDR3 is CASSSRETQFF. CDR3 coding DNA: TGTGCCAGCAGCTCGCGGGAGACCCAGTTCTTC.

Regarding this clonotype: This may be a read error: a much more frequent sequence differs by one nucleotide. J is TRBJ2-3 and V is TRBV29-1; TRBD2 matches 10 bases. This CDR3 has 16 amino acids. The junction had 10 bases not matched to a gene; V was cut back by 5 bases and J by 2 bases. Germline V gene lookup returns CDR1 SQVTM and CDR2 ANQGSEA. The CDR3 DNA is TGCAGCGTTAAAGGCGTAGCGGGAGGCACCACAGATACGCAGTATTTT. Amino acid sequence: CSVKGVAGGTTDTQYF.

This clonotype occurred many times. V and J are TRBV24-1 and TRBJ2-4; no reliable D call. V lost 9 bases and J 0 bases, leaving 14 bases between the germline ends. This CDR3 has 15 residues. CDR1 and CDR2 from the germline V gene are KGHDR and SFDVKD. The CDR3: CATPGPRIAKNIQYF. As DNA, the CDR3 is TGTGCCACCCCTGGCCCACGTATAGCCAAAAACATTCAGTACTTC.

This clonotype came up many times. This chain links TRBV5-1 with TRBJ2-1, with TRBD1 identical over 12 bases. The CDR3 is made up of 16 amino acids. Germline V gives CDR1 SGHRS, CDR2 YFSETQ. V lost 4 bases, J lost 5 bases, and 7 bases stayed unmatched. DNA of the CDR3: TGCGCCAGCAGCGGGGGACAGGGGGCGCTGAACAATGAGCAGTTCTTC. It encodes CASSGGQGALNNEQFF.

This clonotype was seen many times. The CDR3 sequence: CASSQSSRGRDSGANVLTF. As DNA, the CDR3 is TGCGCCAGCAGTCAATCGTCCCGGGGCAGGGACTCTGGGGCCAACGTCCTGACTTTC. The chain combines TRBV23-1 with TRBJ2-6; perhaps D is TRBD1 or TRBD2 (5 bases each). TRBV23-1 is marked as an open reading frame, function uncertain. This CDR3 has 19 residues. Trimming pared 0 bases from V and 0 bases from J, leaving 15 bases between.

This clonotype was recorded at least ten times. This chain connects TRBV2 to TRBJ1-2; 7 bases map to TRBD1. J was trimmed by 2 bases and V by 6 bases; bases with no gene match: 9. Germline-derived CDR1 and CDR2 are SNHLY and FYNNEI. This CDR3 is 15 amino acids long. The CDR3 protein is CASSAQGTANYGYTF. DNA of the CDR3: TGTGCCAGCAGCGCCCAGGGGACAGCCAACTATGGCTACACCTTC.

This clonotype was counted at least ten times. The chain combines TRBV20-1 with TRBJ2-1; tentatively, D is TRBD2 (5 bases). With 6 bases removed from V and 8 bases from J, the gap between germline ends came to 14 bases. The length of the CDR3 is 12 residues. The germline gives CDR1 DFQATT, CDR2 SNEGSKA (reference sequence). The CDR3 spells CSAPSRGDEQFF. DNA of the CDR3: TGCAGTGCCCCGTCTCGGGGAGATGAGCAGTTCTTC.

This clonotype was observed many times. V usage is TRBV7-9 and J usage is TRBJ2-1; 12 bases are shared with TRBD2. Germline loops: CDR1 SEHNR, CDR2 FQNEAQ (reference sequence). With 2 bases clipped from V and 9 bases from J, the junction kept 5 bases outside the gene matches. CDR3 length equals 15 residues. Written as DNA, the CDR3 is TGTGCCAGCAGCTTACCGGGACTAGCGGGCAGTGAGCAGTTCTTC. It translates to CASSLPGLAGSEQFF. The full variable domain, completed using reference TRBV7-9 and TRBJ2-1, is DTGVSQNPRHKITKRGQNVTFRCDPISEHNRLYWYRQTLGQGPEFLTYFQNEAQLEKSRLLSDRFSAERPKGSFSTLEIQRTEQGDSAMYLCASSLPGLAGSEQFFGPGTRLTVL.

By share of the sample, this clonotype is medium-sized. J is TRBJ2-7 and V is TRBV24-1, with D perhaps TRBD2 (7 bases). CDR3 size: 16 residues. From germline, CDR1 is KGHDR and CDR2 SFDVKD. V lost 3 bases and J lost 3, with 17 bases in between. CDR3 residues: CATSDTRGGSVYEQYF. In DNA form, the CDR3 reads TGTGCCACCAGTGATACCCGCGGGGGCAGCGTCTACGAGCAGTACTTC.

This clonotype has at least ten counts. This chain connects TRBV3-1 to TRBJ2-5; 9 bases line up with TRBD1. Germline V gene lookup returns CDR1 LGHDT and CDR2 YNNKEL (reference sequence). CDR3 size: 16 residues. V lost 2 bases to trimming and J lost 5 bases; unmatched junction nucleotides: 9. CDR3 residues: CASSQSRTGAFETQYF. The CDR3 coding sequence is TGTGCCAGCAGCCAATCTCGGACAGGGGCGTTTGAGACCCAGTACTTC.

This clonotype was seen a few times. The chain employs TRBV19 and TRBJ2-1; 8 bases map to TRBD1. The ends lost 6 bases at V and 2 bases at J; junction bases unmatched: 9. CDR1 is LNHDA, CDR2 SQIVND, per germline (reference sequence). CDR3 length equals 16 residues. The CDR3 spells CASRGQVITTYNEQFF. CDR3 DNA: TGTGCCAGTAGGGGACAGGTCATTACCACCTACAATGAGCAGTTCTTC.

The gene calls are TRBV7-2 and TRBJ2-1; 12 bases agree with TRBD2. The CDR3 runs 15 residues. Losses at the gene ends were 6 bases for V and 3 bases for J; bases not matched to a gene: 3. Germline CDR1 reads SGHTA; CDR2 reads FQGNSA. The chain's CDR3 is CASRGLAGFYNEQFF. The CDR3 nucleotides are TGTGCCAGCAGAGGACTAGCGGGATTCTACAATGAGCAGTTCTTC. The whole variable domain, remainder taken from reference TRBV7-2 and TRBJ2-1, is GAGVSQSPSNKVTEKGKDVELRCDPISGHTALYWYRQSLGQGLEFLIYFQGNSAPDKSGLPSDRFSAERTGGSVSTLTIQRTQQEDSAVYLCASRGLAGFYNEQFFGPGTRLTVL.

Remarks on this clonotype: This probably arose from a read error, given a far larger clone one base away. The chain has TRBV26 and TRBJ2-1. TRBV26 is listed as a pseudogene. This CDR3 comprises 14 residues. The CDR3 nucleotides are TGTGCCAGCAGTAACGGGGTTTCCTACAATGAGCAGTTCTTC. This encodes CASSNGVSYNEQFF.

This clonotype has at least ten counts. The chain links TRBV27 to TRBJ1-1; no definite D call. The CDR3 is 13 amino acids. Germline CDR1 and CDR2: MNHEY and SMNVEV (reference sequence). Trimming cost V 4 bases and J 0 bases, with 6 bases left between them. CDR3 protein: CASSSGLNTEAFF. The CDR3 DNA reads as TGTGCCAGCAGTTCTGGGCTGAACACTGAAGCTTTCTTT.

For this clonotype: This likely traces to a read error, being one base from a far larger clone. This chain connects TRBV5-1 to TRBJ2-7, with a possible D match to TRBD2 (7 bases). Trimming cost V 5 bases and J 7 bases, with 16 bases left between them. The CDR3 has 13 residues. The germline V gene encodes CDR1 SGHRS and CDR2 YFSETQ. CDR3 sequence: CASRGGGSDEQYF. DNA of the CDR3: TGCGCCAGCAGGGGGGGCGGGAGCGATGAGCAGTACTTC. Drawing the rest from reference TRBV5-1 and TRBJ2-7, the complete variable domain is KAGVTQTPRYLIKTRGQQVTLSCSPISGHRSVSWYQQTPGQGLQFLFEYFSETQRNKGNFPGRFSGRQFSNSRSEMNVSTLELGDSALYLCASRGGGSDEQYFGPGTRLTVT.

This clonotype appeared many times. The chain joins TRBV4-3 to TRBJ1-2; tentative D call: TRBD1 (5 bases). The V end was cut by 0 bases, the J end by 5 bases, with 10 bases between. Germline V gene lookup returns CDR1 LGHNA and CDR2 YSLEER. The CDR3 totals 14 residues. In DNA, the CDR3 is TGCGCCAGCAGCCAAGATCAGGGTGGATATGGCTACACCTTC. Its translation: CASSQDQGGYGYTF.

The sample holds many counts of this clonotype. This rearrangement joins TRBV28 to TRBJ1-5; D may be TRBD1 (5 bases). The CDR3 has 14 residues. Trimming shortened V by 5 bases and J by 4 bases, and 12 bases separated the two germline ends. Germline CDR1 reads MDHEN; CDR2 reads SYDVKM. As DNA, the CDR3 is TGTGCCAGCAGTACCGGGACCCGTAATCAGCCCCAGCATTTT. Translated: CASSTGTRNQPQHF. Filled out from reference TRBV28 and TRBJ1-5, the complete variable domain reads DVKVTQSSRYLVKRTGEKVFLECVQDMDHENMFWYRQDPGLGLRLIYFSYDVKMKEKGDIPEGYSVSREKKERFSLILESASTNQTSMYLCASSTGTRNQPQHFGDGTRLSIL.